This T cell receptor (beta chain) was retrieved from a study of blood T cells in healthy people across ages. Study results and caveats: Age showed a roughly linear inverse relationship with TCR beta diversity per million T cells.

Sample-barcoded 5' priming and a J-beta primer mix drove a second PCR of about 6 to 12 cycles. MiXCR was run by TCRdb on the 5' RACE reads, yielding one entry per CDR3 protein. The sample records around 1.7 million distinct CDR3 sequences, about 30% being singletons. This clonotype was counted a single time. Its target is not known. V trimming: 3 bases; J trimming: 5 bases; junction bases outside the gene matches: 11. This CDR3 has 16 amino acids. Germline V gene data show CDR1 as DFQATT and CDR2 as SNEGSKA (reference sequence). This TCR derives from a woman in her 30s in good health. Sequencing was carried out using blood. The V and J genes are TRBV20-1 and TRBJ2-3; 10 nucleotides line up with TRBD2. The CDR3, as DNA: TGCAGTGCTAGCTCCCTCAGCGGGGGGGCTGGAGATACGCAGTATTTT. Protein: CSASSLSGGAGDTQYF.